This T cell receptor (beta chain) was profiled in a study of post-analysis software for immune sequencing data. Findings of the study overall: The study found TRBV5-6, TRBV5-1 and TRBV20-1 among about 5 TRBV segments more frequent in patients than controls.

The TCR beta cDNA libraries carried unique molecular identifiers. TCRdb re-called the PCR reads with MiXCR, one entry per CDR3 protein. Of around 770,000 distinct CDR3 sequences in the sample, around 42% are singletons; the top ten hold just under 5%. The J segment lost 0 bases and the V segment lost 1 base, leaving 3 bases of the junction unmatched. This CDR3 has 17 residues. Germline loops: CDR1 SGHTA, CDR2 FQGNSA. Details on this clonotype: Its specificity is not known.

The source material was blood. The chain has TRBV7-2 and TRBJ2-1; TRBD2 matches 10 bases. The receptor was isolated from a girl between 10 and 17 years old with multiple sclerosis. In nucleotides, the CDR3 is TGTGCCAGCAGCTTAGTCCCTAGCGGGAGCTCCTACAATGAGCAGTTCTTC. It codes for CASSLVPSGSSYNEQFF.